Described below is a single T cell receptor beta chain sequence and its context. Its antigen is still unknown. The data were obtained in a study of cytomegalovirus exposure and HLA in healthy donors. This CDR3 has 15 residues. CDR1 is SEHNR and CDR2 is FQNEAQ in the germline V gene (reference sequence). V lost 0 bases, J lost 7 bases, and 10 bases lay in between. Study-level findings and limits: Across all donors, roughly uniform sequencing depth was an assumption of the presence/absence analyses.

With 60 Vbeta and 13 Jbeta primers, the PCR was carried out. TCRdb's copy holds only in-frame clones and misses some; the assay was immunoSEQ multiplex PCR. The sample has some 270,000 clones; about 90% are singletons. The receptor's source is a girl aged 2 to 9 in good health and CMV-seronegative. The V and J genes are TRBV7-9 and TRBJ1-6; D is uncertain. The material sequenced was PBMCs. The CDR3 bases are TGTGCCAGCAGCTTAGCGCCCGGGGTCAATTCACCCCTCCACTTT. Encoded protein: CASSLAPGVNSPLHF. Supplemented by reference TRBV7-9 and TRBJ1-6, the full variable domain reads DTGVSQNPRHKITKRGQNVTFRCDPISEHNRLYWYRQTLGQGPEFLTYFQNEAQLEKSRLLSDRFSAERPKGSFSTLEIQRTEQGDSAMYLCASSLAPGVNSPLHFGNGTRLTVT.